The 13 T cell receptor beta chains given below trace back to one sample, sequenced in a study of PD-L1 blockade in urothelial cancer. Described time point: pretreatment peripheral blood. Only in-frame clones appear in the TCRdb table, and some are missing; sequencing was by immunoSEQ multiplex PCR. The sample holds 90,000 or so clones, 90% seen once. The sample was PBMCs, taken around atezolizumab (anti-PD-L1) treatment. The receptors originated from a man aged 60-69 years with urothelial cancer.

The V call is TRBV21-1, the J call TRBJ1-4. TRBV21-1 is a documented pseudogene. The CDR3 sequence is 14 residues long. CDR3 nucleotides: TGTGCCAGCAGCAATCGGGCAACTAATGAAAAACTGTTTTTT. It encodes CASSNRATNEKLFF.

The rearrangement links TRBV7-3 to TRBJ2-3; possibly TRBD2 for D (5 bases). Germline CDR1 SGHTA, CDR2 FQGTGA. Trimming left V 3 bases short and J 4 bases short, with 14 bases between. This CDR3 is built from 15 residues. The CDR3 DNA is TGTGCCAGCAGCTTTGGGAGTATTGGCGCAGATACGCAGTATTTT. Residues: CASSFGSIGADTQYF.

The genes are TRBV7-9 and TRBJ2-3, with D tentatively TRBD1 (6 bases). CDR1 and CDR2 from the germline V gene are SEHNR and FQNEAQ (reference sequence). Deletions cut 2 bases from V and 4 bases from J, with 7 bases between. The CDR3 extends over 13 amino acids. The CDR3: CASSLSGADTQYF. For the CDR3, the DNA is TGTGCCAGCAGCTTATCAGGGGCAGATACGCAGTATTTT.

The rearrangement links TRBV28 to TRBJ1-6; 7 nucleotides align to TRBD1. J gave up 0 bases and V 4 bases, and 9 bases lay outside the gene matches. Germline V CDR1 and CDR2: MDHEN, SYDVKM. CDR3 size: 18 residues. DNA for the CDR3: TGTGCCAGCAGTTCAGGGACAGCAGGTAGCTCCTATAATTCACCCCTCCACTTT. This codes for CASSSGTAGSSYNSPLHF. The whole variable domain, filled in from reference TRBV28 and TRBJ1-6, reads DVKVTQSSRYLVKRTGEKVFLECVQDMDHENMFWYRQDPGLGLRLIYFSYDVKMKEKGDIPEGYSVSREKKERFSLILESASTNQTSMYLCASSSGTAGSSYNSPLHFGNGTRLTVT.

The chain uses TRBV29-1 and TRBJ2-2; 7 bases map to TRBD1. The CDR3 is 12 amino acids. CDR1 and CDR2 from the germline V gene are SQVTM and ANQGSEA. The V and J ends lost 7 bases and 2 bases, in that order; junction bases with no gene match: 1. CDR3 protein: CSGQGNTGELFF. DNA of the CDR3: TGCAGCGGACAGGGTAACACCGGGGAGCTGTTTTTT.

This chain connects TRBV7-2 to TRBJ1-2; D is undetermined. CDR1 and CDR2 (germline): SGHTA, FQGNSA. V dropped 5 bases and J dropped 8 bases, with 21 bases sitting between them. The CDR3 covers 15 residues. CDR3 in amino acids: CASSLSAGYSGGYTF. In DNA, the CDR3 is TGTGCCAGCAGCCTATCGGCGGGATACTCAGGCGGCTACACCTTC.

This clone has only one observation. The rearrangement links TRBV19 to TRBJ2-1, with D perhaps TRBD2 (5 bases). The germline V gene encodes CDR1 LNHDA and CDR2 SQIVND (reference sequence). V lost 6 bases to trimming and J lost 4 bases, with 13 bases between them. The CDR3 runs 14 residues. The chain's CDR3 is CASSKLRGYNEQFF. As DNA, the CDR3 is TGTGCCAGTAGCAAACTTCGGGGTTACAATGAGCAGTTCTTC. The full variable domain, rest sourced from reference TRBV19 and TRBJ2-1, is DGGITQSPKYLFRKEGQNVTLSCEQNLNHDAMYWYRQDPGQGLRLIYYSQIVNDFQKGDIAEGYSVSREKKESFPLTVTSAQKNPTAFYLCASSKLRGYNEQFFGPGTRLTVL.

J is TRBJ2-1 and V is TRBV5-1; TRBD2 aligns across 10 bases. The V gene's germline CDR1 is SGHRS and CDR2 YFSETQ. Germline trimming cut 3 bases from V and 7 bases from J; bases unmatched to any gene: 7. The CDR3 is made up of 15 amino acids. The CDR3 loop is CASSYSGGFLNEQFF. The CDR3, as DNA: TGCGCCAGCAGCTATAGCGGGGGGTTCCTGAATGAGCAGTTCTTC.

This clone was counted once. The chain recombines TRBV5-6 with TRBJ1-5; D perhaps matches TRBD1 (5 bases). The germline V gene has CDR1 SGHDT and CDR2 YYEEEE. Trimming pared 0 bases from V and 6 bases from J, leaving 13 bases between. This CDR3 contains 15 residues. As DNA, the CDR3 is TGTGCCAGCAGCTTGGCTTTCCAGGGCGTTCAGCCCCAGCATTTT. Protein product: CASSLAFQGVQPQHF.

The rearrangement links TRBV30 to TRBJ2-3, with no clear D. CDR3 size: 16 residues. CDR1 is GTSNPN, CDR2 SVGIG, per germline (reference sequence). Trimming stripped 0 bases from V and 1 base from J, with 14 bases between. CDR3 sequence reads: CAWSVMYEAGTDTQYF. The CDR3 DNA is TGTGCCTGGAGTGTTATGTATGAAGCCGGCACAGATACGCAGTATTTT.

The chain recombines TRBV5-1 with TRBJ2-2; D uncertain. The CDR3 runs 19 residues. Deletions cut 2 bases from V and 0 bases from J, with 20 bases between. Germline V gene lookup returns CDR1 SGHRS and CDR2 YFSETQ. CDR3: CASSLIPPTRGTNTGELFF. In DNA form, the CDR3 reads TGCGCCAGCAGCTTAATTCCCCCAACAAGAGGTACGAACACCGGGGAGCTGTTTTTT.

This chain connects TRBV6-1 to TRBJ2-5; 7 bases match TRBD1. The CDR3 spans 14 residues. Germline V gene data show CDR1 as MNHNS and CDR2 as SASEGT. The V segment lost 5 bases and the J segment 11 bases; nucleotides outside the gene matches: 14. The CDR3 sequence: CASSPGRQGREQYF. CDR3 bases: TGTGCCAGCAGTCCCGGGCGACAGGGTCGAGAGCAGTACTTC.

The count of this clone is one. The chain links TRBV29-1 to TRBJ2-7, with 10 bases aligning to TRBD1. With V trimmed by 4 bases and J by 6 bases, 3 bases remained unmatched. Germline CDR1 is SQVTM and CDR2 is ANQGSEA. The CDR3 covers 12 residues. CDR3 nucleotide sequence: TGCAGCGTTGGAGGACAGGGGGTCGAGCAGTACTTC. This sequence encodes CSVGGQGVEQYF.